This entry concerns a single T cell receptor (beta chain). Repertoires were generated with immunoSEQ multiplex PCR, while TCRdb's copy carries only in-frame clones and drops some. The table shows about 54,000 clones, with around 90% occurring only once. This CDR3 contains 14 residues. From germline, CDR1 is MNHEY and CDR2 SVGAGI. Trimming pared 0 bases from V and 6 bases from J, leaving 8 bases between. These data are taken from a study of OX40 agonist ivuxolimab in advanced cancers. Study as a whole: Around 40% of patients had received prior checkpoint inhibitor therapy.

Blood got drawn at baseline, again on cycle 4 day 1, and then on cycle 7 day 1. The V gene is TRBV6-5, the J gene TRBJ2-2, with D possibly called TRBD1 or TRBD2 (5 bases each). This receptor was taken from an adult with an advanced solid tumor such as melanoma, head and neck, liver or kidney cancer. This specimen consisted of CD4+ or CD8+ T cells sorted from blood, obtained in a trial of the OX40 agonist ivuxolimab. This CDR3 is CASSYSGVPGELFF. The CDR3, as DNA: TGTGCCAGCAGTTACTCGGGGGTTCCCGGGGAGCTGTTTTTT.